The next 13 T cell receptor beta chains were all read from a single sample in a study of blood T cell repertoires in COVID-19. Clones were read by immunoSEQ multiplex PCR, and TCRdb kept only the in-frame ones, dropping some. Here the sample spans a few hundred thousand clones, nearly 90% being singletons. Material for sequencing was PBMCs or T cells enriched from blood (not recorded which). The receptors derive from a woman in her twenties or thirties who had recovered from COVID-19.

The chain carries TRBV6-2 or TRBV6-3 and TRBJ1-6; D ambiguous. Germline loops: CDR1 MNHEY, CDR2 SVGEGT. The CDR3 has 14 amino acids. Deletions cut 2 bases from V and 4 bases from J, with 6 bases between. CDR3 sequence: CASSYGQYNSPLHF. CDR3 bases: TGTGCCAGCAGTTACGGGCAGTATAATTCACCCCTCCACTTT.

The genes are TRBV19 and TRBJ2-7; D perhaps matches TRBD1 (5 bases). The CDR3 contains 15 residues. The germline CDR1 and CDR2 sequences are LNHDA and SQIVND (reference sequence). V shed 2 bases and J shed 0 bases, with 11 bases lying between them. The CDR3 is CASSISTALSYEQYF. In DNA, the CDR3 is TGTGCCAGTAGTATATCGACAGCTCTCTCCTACGAGCAGTACTTC.

The chain links TRBV4-2 to TRBJ2-6; maybe TRBD1 (6 bases). Trimming removed 0 bases at V and 0 bases at J, with 12 bases between. The CDR3 runs 18 residues. Germline CDR1 is LGHNA and CDR2 is YNFKEQ. CDR3 residues: CASSQDPTGISGANVLTF. The CDR3 coding sequence is TGTGCCAGCAGCCAAGACCCGACAGGAATCTCTGGGGCCAACGTCCTGACTTTC.

This clone was seen once. The rearrangement links TRBV28 to TRBJ1-1, with 7 bases aligning to TRBD1. V lost 2 bases to trimming and J lost 5 bases; unmatched junction nucleotides: 8. Germline lookup yields CDR1 MDHEN and CDR2 SYDVKM. The length of the CDR3 is 15 residues. The CDR3 loop reads CASSLRTGPYTEAFF. The CDR3 bases are TGTGCCAGCAGTTTAAGGACAGGACCTTATACTGAAGCTTTCTTT.

The chain recombines TRBV7-3 with TRBJ2-2; 7 positions agree with TRBD2. Per germline, CDR1 SGHTA and CDR2 FQGTGA. This CDR3 region has 15 residues. V lost 5 bases to trimming and J lost 4 bases; unmatched junction nucleotides: 7. For the CDR3, the DNA is TGTGCCAGCAGCCCCCCAGCGGGGAGCACCGGGGAGCTGTTTTTT. Protein: CASSPPAGSTGELFF. The full variable domain, with the rest looked up from reference TRBV7-3 and TRBJ2-2, is GAGVSQTPSNKVTEKGKYVELRCDPISGHTALYWYRQSLGQGPEFLIYFQGTGAADDSGLPNDRFFAVRPEGSVSTLKIQRTERGDSAVYLCASSPPAGSTGELFFGEGSRLTVL.

This chain links TRBV4-2 with TRBJ1-1, with D perhaps TRBD1 (6 bases). Deletions cut 8 bases from V and 0 bases from J, with 16 bases between. The length of the CDR3 is 15 residues. Germline V gene lookup returns CDR1 LGHNA and CDR2 YNFKEQ. The DNA for the CDR3 is TGTGCCAGCGAAACCCGCAGGGGAATGAACACTGAAGCTTTCTTT. It translates to CASETRRGMNTEAFF.

This chain uses TRBV5-6 with TRBJ1-1; TRBD1 agrees at 10 bases. V lost 2 bases, J lost 6 bases, and 1 base stayed unmatched. CDR3 length: 13 residues. Germline CDR1 reads SGHDT; CDR2 reads YYEEEE. CDR3 sequence: CASSFDRGPEAFF. In nucleotides, the CDR3 is TGTGCCAGCAGCTTCGACAGGGGGCCTGAAGCTTTCTTT. Together with reference TRBV5-6 and TRBJ1-1, the CDR3 gives the full variable domain: DAGVTQSPTHLIKTRGQQVTLRCSPKSGHDTVSWYQQALGQGPQFIFQYYEEEERQRGNFPDRFSGHQFPNYSSELNVNALLLGDSALYLCASSFDRGPEAFFGQGTRLTVV.

This chain joins TRBV29-1 and TRBJ1-1; no clear D. Trimming cost V 7 bases and J 1 base, with 10 bases left between them. The CDR3 is 12 residues long. Per the germline V gene, CDR1 is SQVTM and CDR2 is ANQGSEA. CDR3 coding DNA: TGCAGCGGGCAGAGGTGGAACACTGAAGCTTTCTTT. Residues: CSGQRWNTEAFF. The full variable domain, rest sourced from reference TRBV29-1 and TRBJ1-1, is SAVISQKPSRDICQRGTSLTIQCQVDSQVTMMFWYRQQPGQSLTLIATANQGSEATYESGFVIDKFPISRPNLTFSTLTVSNMSPEDSSIYLCSGQRWNTEAFFGQGTRLTVV.

CDR3 protein: CASSLRREGNEKLFF. The CDR3 DNA sequence: TGTGCCAGCAGCTTACGGCGAGAGGGAAATGAAAAACTGTTTTTT. The V call is TRBV7-9, the J call TRBJ1-4; D gene uncertain. This CDR3 region has 15 residues. Germline-derived CDR1 and CDR2 are SEHNR and FQNEAQ (reference sequence). The V end was cut by 2 bases, the J end by 5 bases, with 12 bases between.

The chain employs TRBV7-9 and TRBJ1-1, with 8 bases aligning to TRBD1. With V trimmed by 5 bases and J by 2 bases, 7 bases remained unmatched. The CDR3 contains 15 residues. Germline lookup yields CDR1 SEHNR and CDR2 FQNEAQ (reference sequence). The CDR3 DNA is TGTGCCAGCAGCCCAGGGACAGGAATTAACACTGAAGCTTTCTTT. This encodes CASSPGTGINTEAFF.

V gene TRBV5-1 combines with J gene TRBJ2-1; 7 positions agree with TRBD1. The CDR3 spans 15 residues. Germline V CDR1 and CDR2: SGHRS, YFSETQ. V lost 3 bases and J lost 9; bases outside the gene matches: 12. CDR3 sequence reads: CASSSRQGDLPEQFF. CDR3 bases: TGCGCCAGCAGCTCGAGACAGGGAGACCTTCCTGAGCAGTTCTTC.

The chain is built from TRBV28 and TRBJ1-5; 11 nucleotides align to TRBD1. The germline V gene encodes CDR1 MDHEN and CDR2 SYDVKM. The length of the CDR3 is 15 residues. The J segment lost 6 bases and the V segment lost 6 bases, leaving 7 bases of the junction unmatched. CDR3 nucleotides: TGTGCCAGCAGCCGGGAAGGACAGGGGGCTCAGCCCCAGCATTTT. Amino acid sequence: CASSREGQGAQPQHF.

J is TRBJ1-5 and V is TRBV2, with a weak D call TRBD1 (5 bases). The V and J ends lost 4 bases and 6 bases respectively, with 13 bases between them. This CDR3 region has 14 residues. The germline V gene has CDR1 SNHLY and CDR2 FYNNEI. The chain's CDR3 is CASSASDRTQPQHF. CDR3 DNA: TGTGCCAGCAGTGCCTCCGACAGAACTCAGCCCCAGCATTTT.